This TCR beta chain was documented in a study of human T cells and chemical hapten exposure. TCRdb itself ran the RACE reads through MiXCR, one entry per CDR3 protein. Here the sample spans some 400,000 distinct CDR3 sequences, approximately 5.1% being singletons. Documented time point: patch test 1, 2 weeks after DPC sensitization. Treatment here: therapeutic diphenylcyclopropenone sensitization with weekly scalp DPC. The CDR3 runs 15 residues. V dropped 0 bases and J dropped 8 bases, with 16 bases sitting between them. In germline, CDR1 is KGHSH, CDR2 LQKENI. A word on this clonotype: Given the absence of the conserved phenylalanine or tryptophan at the CDR3 end, a read error is likely.

This TCR came from a woman aged 45-59 years with alopecia areata. Some clones in this sample may be carry-over from other donors' samples. The material sequenced was whole blood, taken in connection with sensitization to the hapten diphenylcyclopropenone (DPC). The chain joins TRBV18 to TRBJ1-2; D is possibly TRBD1 (5 bases). The CDR3 sequence: CASSPPGGAFGGYTL. The CDR3, as DNA: TGTGCCAGCTCACCACCTGGCGGGGCTTTTGGAGGCTACACCTTA.